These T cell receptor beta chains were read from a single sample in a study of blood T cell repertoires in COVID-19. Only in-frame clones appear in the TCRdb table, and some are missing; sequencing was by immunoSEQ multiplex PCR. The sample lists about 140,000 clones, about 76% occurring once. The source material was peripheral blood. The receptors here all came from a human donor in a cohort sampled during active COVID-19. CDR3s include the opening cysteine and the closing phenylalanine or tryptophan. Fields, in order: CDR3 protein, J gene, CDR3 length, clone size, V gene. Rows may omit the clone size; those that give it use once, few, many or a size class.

CASSLAGGQGANSPLHF	TRBJ1-6	17	few	TRBV5-1
CASSHGLPGQGAYEQYF	TRBJ2-7	17	NA	TRBV4-3
CASSQGPQGNTGELFF	TRBJ2-2	16	NA	TRBV4-3
CATIRQGKVDEQYF	TRBJ2-7	14	NA	TRBV24-1
CASSPRAGTNTEAFF	TRBJ1-1	15	NA	TRBV18
CATGGLAANEQFF	TRBJ2-1	13	many	TRBV13
CASSPDRGLPPYEQYF	TRBJ2-7	16	NA	TRBV11-3
CASSLGASGSSYNEQFF	TRBJ2-1	17	once	TRBV7-6
CASSIGDSLYSGANVLTF	TRBJ2-6	18	few	TRBV19
CASSSLRDRGFYEQYF	TRBJ2-7	16	NA	TRBV21-1
CATRRVKTGAETQYF	TRBJ2-5	15	once	TRBV6-5
CASSIVAGGTGELFF	TRBJ2-2	15	once	TRBV19
CASSEHFTESYEQYF	TRBJ2-7	15	NA	TRBV6-1
CASADRAYGYTF	TRBJ1-2	12	NA	TRBV19
CASSEPGQGYEQYF	TRBJ2-7	14	NA	TRBV6-1
CASSEGGGYQPQHF	TRBJ1-5	14	NA	TRBV10-2
CASRSGWTEAFF	TRBJ1-1	12	NA	TRBV27
CASSGAGTARTNYGYTF	TRBJ1-2	17	once	TRBV9
CASSLQGSLNYGYTF	TRBJ1-2	15	NA	TRBV27
CASSSTSGRPYEQYF	TRBJ2-7	15	NA	TRBV5-6
CASAPGHLTGYTF	TRBJ1-2	13	few	TRBV2
CASIRGSGAGELFF	TRBJ2-2	14	few	TRBV2
CASRPRQHNQPQHF	TRBJ1-5	14	NA	TRBV6-5
CASSYSTQGANTEAFF	TRBJ1-1	16	NA	TRBV6-5
CASSFRTGYNSPLHF	TRBJ1-6	15	NA	TRBV7-2
CASSLTLAVQETQYF	TRBJ2-5	15	NA	TRBV6-2/TRBV6-3
CASSLERINSYEQYF	TRBJ2-7	15	few	TRBV18
CASSFSPGQETQYF	TRBJ2-5	14	NA	TRBV11-1